This T cell receptor beta chain was retrieved from a study of CD8 T cells in ankylosing spondylitis. Germline-derived CDR1 and CDR2 are LGHNA and YNFKEQ. V lost 1 base to trimming and J lost 6 bases, with 10 bases between them. The CDR3 runs to 14 residues. Study-wide findings and caveats: As for the disease-linked clones, they showed a CD8+ phenotype and occurred at relatively low frequencies in peripheral blood. As reported, disease-linked clones showed significant enrichment in matched ankylosing spondylitis synovial fluid. The study identified a TCR beta motif of roughly eight highly homologous variants that appeared characteristic of ankylosing spondylitis blood. Earlier literature documents some of the motif variants in reactive arthritis synovial fluid and blood.

Remarks on this clonotype: Its target is unknown.

For TCR beta, libraries came from quantitative 5'-RACE with molecular barcodes. Via MiXCR, TCRdb re-called the 5' RACE reads, giving one row per CDR3 protein. The sample lists 750,000 to 850,000 distinct CDR3 sequences, approximately 10% seen once, with just over 0.5% in the top ten. Material: blood, either unsorted or a sorted T cell fraction (not recorded which). This clonotype was obtained from a male donor with ankylosing spondylitis. The gene calls are TRBV4-2 and TRBJ2-1; the D is unclear. CDR3 sequence (DNA): TGTGCCAGCAGCCAAGTAAGGTCGGGCAATGAGCAGTTCTTC. Its translation is CASSQVRSGNEQFF.